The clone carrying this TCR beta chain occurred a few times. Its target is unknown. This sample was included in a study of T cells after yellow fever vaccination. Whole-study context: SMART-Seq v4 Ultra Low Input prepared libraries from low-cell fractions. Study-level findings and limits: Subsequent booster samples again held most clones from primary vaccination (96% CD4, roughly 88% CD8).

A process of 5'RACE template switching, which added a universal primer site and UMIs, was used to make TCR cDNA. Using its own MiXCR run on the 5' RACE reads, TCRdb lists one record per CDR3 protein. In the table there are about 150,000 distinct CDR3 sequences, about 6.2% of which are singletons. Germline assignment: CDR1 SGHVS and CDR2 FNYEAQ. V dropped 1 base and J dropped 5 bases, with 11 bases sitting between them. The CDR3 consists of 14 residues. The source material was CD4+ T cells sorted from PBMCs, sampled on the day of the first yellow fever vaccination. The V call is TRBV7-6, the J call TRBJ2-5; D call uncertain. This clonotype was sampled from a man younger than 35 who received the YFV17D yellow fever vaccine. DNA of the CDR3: TGTGCCAGCAGCTTAGGAACATCGGCTGAGACCCAGTACTTC. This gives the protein CASSLGTSAETQYF.